This TCR beta chain was identified in a study of blood T cell repertoires in COVID-19. Here immunoSEQ multiplex PCR was the method, and the copy in TCRdb shows in-frame clones only, minus some. Of about 400,000 clones listed, nearly 90% are singletons. This CDR3 comprises 13 residues. From germline, CDR1 is SGHTA and CDR2 FQGNSA. Between the trimmed V and J ends, which lost 4 bases and 6 bases, there was a span of 12 bases. The material sequenced was PBMCs or T cells enriched from blood (not recorded which). This chain joins TRBV7-2 and TRBJ1-1, with D perhaps matching TRBD1 (5 bases). This clonotype was sampled from a woman in her twenties or thirties who had recovered from COVID-19. Here the CDR3 DNA reads TGTGCCAGCAGCTGGAAGGGGTTCGCTGAAGCTTTCTTT. This codes for CASSWKGFAEAFF. Full variable domain (rest looked up from reference TRBV7-2 and TRBJ1-1): GAGVSQSPSNKVTEKGKDVELRCDPISGHTALYWYRQSLGQGLEFLIYFQGNSAPDKSGLPSDRFSAERTGGSVSTLTIQRTQQEDSAVYLCASSWKGFAEAFFGQGTRLTVV.